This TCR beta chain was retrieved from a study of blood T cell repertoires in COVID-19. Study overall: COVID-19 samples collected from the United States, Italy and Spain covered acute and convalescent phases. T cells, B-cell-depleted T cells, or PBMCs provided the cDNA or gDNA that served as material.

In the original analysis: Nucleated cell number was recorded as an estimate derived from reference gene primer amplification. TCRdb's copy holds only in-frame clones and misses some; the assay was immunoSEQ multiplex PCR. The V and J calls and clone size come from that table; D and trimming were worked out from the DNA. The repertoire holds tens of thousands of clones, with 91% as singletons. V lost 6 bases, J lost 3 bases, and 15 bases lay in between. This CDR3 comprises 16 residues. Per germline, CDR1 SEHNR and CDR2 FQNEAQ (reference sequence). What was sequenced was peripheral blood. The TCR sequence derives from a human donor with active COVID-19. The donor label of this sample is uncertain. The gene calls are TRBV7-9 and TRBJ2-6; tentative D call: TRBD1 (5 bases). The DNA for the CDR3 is TGTGCCAGCAGGGCCAGGGAATCTTATGGGGCCAACGTCCTGACTTTC. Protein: CASRARESYGANVLTF. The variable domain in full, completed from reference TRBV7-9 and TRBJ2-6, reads DTGVSQNPRHKITKRGQNVTFRCDPISEHNRLYWYRQTLGQGPEFLTYFQNEAQLEKSRLLSDRFSAERPKGSFSTLEIQRTEQGDSAMYLCASRARESYGANVLTFGAGSRLTVL.